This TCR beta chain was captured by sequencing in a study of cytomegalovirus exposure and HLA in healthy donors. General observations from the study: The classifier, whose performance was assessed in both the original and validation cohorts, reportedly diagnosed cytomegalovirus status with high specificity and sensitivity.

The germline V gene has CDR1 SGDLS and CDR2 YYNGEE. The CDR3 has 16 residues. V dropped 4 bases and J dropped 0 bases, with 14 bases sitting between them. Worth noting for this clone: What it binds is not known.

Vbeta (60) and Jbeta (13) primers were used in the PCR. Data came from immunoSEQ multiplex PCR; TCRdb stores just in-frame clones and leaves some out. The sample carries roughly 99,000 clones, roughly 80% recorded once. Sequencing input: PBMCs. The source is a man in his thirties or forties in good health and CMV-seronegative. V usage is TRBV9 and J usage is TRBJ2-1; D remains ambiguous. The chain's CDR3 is CASSNTWASSYNEQFF. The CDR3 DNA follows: TGTGCCAGCAGCAATACTTGGGCGAGCTCCTACAATGAGCAGTTCTTC.